Each of the 22 T cell receptor beta chains below was sequenced from the same sample in a study of response to subunit inactivated influenza vaccine. MiXCR, applied by TCRdb to the RT-PCR reads, yields one record per CDR3 protein. The repertoire holds hundreds of thousands of distinct CDR3 sequences, with around 15% as singletons. The sample consisted of PBMCs from blood, taken less than 15 days before vaccination. These receptors were collected from a man between 50 and 59 years old who received an inactivated influenza vaccine.

This clonotype was counted many times. The chain employs TRBV3-1 and TRBJ2-1; no definite D call. The ends were cut back, 0 bases at V and 8 bases at J, with 11 bases in the middle. From germline, CDR1 is LGHDT and CDR2 YNNKEL (reference sequence). The CDR3 is made up of 14 amino acids. CDR3 in DNA: TGTGCCAGCAGCCAAGATAAGGAGCTCTATGAGCAGTTCTTC. It yields the protein CASSQDKELYEQFF.

On this clonotype: Its ends do not fully match the called genes, so a read error is possible. V usage is TRBV28 and J usage is TRBJ2-2, with D possibly being TRBD1 (6 bases). Germline CDR1 is MDHEN and CDR2 is SYDVKM. This CDR3 is 14 amino acids long. The CDR3 sequence is CASRLGGNTGELFF. In DNA form, the CDR3 reads TGTGCCAGCCGTTTAGGGGGGAACACCGGGGAGCTGTTTTTT.

The chain has TRBV20-1 and TRBJ2-7; TRBD1 matches 9 bases. Germline lookup yields CDR1 DFQATT and CDR2 SNEGSKA (reference sequence). The CDR3 has 14 residues. The V gene end was trimmed by 6 bases and the J gene end by 3 bases; junction bases not matched to a gene: 9. CDR3 residues: CSAHQPGQGYEQYF. In nucleotides, the CDR3 is TGCAGTGCCCACCAGCCGGGACAGGGCTACGAGCAGTACTTC.

The chain carries TRBV6-5 and TRBJ1-2; maybe TRBD1 (5 bases). V dropped 4 bases and J dropped 0 bases, with 15 bases sitting between them. The CDR3 is made up of 16 amino acids. CDR1 is MNHEY, CDR2 SVGAGI, per germline. As DNA, the CDR3 is TGTGCCAGCAGTTGGGACGGAATTATCGCTAACTATGGCTACACCTTC. This sequence encodes CASSWDGIIANYGYTF.

The gene calls are TRBV19 and TRBJ2-5; TRBD1 matches 11 bases. The CDR3 contains 12 residues. The germline gives CDR1 LNHDA, CDR2 SQIVND (reference sequence). After removal of 8 bases from V and 5 bases from J, the junction contained 1 base not matched to a gene. CDR3 protein: CASGDRGETQYF. The DNA of the CDR3 is TGTGCCAGTGGGGACAGGGGGGAGACCCAGTACTTC.

This clonotype was counted at least ten times. The V call is TRBV28, the J call TRBJ2-7; D is ambiguous. Looked up from germline, CDR1 is MDHEN and CDR2 is SYDVKM. This CDR3 has 12 residues. Trimming pared 3 bases from V and 1 base from J, leaving 4 bases between. CDR3 amino acids: CASSFSSYEQYF. CDR3 DNA sequence: TGTGCCAGCAGTTTCTCGTCCTACGAGCAGTACTTC.

This clonotype was counted only a few times. The V and J genes are TRBV10-3 and TRBJ2-5; the D gene is possibly TRBD1 (5 bases). The V gene lost 6 bases and the J gene lost 2 bases, with 10 bases spanning the gap. Germline values: CDR1 ENHRY, CDR2 SYGVKD. This CDR3 spans 13 amino acids. The CDR3: CAISLGVQETQYF. The DNA of the CDR3 is TGTGCCATCAGCCTAGGGGTTCAAGAGACCCAGTACTTC.

This clonotype has more than one count but fewer than ten. A much larger clone is a single base away; this may be a read error. The V and J genes are TRBV7-8 and TRBJ2-3, with D unclear. Trimming pared 1 base from V and 2 bases from J, leaving 4 bases between. The CDR3 is made up of 13 amino acids. In germline, CDR1 is SGHVS, CDR2 FQNEAQ. DNA for the CDR3: TGTGCCAGCAGCTTAGTTGACACAGATACGCAGTATTTT. It specifies CASSLVDTDTQYF.

This clonotype was seen many times. The chain uses TRBV20-1 and TRBJ2-1; 7 bases map to TRBD2. This CDR3 comprises 14 residues. Trimming took 2 bases from V and 7 from J; bases not matched to a gene: 8. Germline V CDR1 and CDR2: DFQATT, SNEGSKA (reference sequence). CDR3 in DNA: TGCAGTGCTAGAAGCCGGGACTACGTAAATGAGCAGTTCTTC. It encodes CSARSRDYVNEQFF.

This clonotype was detected ten times or more. This chain joins TRBV4-3 and TRBJ2-3; 7 bases fit TRBD2. Losses at the gene ends were 2 bases for V and 5 bases for J; bases not matched to a gene: 7. There are 15 residues in the CDR3. The germline gives CDR1 LGHNA, CDR2 YSLEER. The CDR3 DNA reads TGCGCCAGCAGCCAATCGGGGGGAGGTGGAGATACGCAGTATTTT. This codes for CASSQSGGGGDTQYF.

This clonotype showed up just a few times. The chain uses TRBV6-5 and TRBJ2-7; 7 nucleotides match TRBD2. With 0 bases clipped from V and 7 bases from J, the junction kept 12 bases outside the gene matches. This CDR3 is built from 16 residues. Germline V CDR1 and CDR2: MNHEY, SVGAGI. The CDR3 is CASSYSGRRRELEQYF. CDR3 in DNA: TGTGCCAGCAGTTACTCGGGAAGGAGGCGGGAGCTTGAGCAGTACTTC.

This clonotype was picked up many times. The rearrangement links TRBV4-2 to TRBJ2-1; perhaps TRBD1 as D (5 bases). This CDR3 has 14 amino acids. Trimming cost V 0 bases and J 12 bases, with 15 bases left between them. The germline V gene encodes CDR1 LGHNA and CDR2 YNFKEQ. In nucleotides, the CDR3 is TGTGCCAGCAGCCAAGATTATGATGGGGCGCGGCAGTTCTTC. Amino acids: CASSQDYDGARQFF.

In its sample, this clonotype was seen a few times. DNA of the CDR3: TGTGCCACCAGCAGAGATCTGAGGGGGGGGAATGAGCAGTTCTTC. Amino acid sequence: CATSRDLRGGNEQFF. The V and J genes are TRBV15 and TRBJ2-1; maybe TRBD2 (7 bases). The CDR3 spans 15 residues. V dropped 0 bases and J dropped 7 bases, with 13 bases sitting between them. Looked up from germline, CDR1 is LNHNV and CDR2 is YYDKDF (reference sequence).

This chain joins TRBV7-8 and TRBJ2-5; D assignment may be TRBD1 or TRBD2 (5 bases each). With 5 bases removed from V and 5 bases from J, the gap between germline ends came to 18 bases. Germline-derived CDR1 and CDR2 are SGHVS and FQNEAQ. The CDR3 totals 15 residues. This CDR3 is CASSDRAAEGETQYF. CDR3 DNA: TGTGCCAGCAGCGACCGGGCCGCTGAGGGGGAGACCCAGTACTTC.

This clonotype was found a few times. The chain carries TRBV27 and TRBJ2-2; D is possibly TRBD2 (5 bases). Looked up from germline, CDR1 is MNHEY and CDR2 is SMNVEV (reference sequence). The CDR3 extends over 16 amino acids. V shed 3 bases and J shed 3 bases, with 14 bases lying between them. The CDR3 here is CASSFGTGKYTGELFF. As DNA, the CDR3 is TGTGCCAGCAGTTTTGGCACGGGGAAATACACCGGGGAGCTGTTTTTT.

In this sample, this clonotype turned up many times. The J gene is TRBJ1-2, the V gene TRBV7-8; 8 bases line up with TRBD1. Germline V CDR1 and CDR2: SGHVS, FQNEAQ. The CDR3 length is 15 residues. V lost 1 base to trimming and J lost 3 bases; unmatched junction nucleotides: 4. CDR3 loop: CASSLGSGGHYGYTF. The CDR3 DNA sequence: TGTGCCAGCAGCTTAGGATCAGGGGGCCACTATGGCTACACCTTC.

Only a few counts were recorded for this clonotype. This chain uses TRBV4-1 with TRBJ2-1; TRBD1 agrees at 9 bases. In germline, CDR1 is MGHRA, CDR2 YSYEKL. The V and J ends lost 1 base and 10 bases, in that order; junction bases with no gene match: 11. The CDR3 totals 16 residues. The CDR3 bases are TGCGCCAGCAGCCAAGCGGGACAGGGAGGCAGGGGGGAGCAGTTCTTC. It yields the protein CASSQAGQGGRGEQFF.

J is TRBJ2-5 and V is TRBV5-1, with D uncertain. The CDR3 loop spans 13 amino acids. From germline, CDR1 is SGHRS and CDR2 YFSETQ. Deletions cut 1 base from V and 5 bases from J, with 9 bases between. The CDR3 region has the DNA TGCGCCAGCAGCTTGCCACCCTCCGAGACCCAGTACTTC. As protein: CASSLPPSETQYF.

J is TRBJ2-1 and V is TRBV29-1, with 10 nucleotides matching TRBD2. This CDR3 has 14 amino acids. Unmatched junction bases numbered 4, after V lost 4 bases and J lost 4 bases. From germline, CDR1 is SQVTM and CDR2 ANQGSEA. The CDR3 nucleotides read TGCAGCGTTGGTTTACTAGCGGGGTACAATGAGCAGTTCTTC. It codes for CSVGLLAGYNEQFF.

In this sample, this clonotype turned up many times. This chain links TRBV5-6 with TRBJ2-7; D might be TRBD1 (6 bases). Germline-derived CDR1 and CDR2 are SGHDT and YYEEEE. This CDR3 comprises 14 residues. V lost 3 bases and J 4 bases, leaving 14 bases between the germline ends. The CDR3 DNA follows: TGTGCCAGCAGCTCTGACAGGACCACGTACGAGCAGTACTTC. Its protein product is CASSSDRTTYEQYF.

This clonotype has a handful of counts. The chain links TRBV20-1 to TRBJ2-1; D remains unclear. Between the trimmed V and J ends, which lost 1 base and 12 bases, there was a span of 19 bases. Germline V gene sequence: CDR1 DFQATT, CDR2 SNEGSKA (reference sequence). CDR3 length: 14 amino acids. CDR3 protein: CSARVARTPLRQFF. The CDR3 bases are TGCAGTGCTAGAGTAGCCAGGACCCCCCTTAGGCAGTTCTTC.

This clonotype appeared a few times. The V and J genes are TRBV4-3 and TRBJ1-2, with D uncertain. CDR3 size: 13 residues. Trimming pared 0 bases from V and 9 bases from J, leaving 11 bases between. In germline, CDR1 is LGHNA, CDR2 YSLEER. The chain's CDR3 is CASSQDSPLSYTF. CDR3 nucleotides: TGCGCCAGCAGCCAAGATTCCCCCCTAAGCTACACCTTC.